The 24 T cell receptor beta chains below all came from one sample that was sequenced in a study of T cells in Graves' hyperthyroidism and ophthalmopathy (dated by TCRdb to about 2019). The protocol used for the library was multiplex PCR. The sequencing machine was an Illumina HiSeq 2000. Amplification of TCR beta CDR3 regions was carried out from RNA transcripts. A first-round RT-PCR of the TCR CDR3 used the HTBI primer set with the Qiagen OneStep RT-PCR kit. TCRdb cleaned the public reads at Q25 with fastp, built clones with MiXCR and kept in-frame beta chains. For every CDR3 protein sequence, its rows merge into one entry that carries the most common genes and DNA. The sample table contains 450,000 to 650,000 distinct CDR3 sequences; only one count was recorded for 13% to 15% of them. Of the sample, around 7% falls within the top ten clones. The sequencing sample was made of blood. Receptors were obtained from a woman between 18 and 30 years old with Graves' ophthalmopathy.

This clonotype showed up just a few times. Being one base from a much bigger clone, this may be a read error. The chain joins TRBV12-3 or TRBV12-4 to TRBJ2-1; tentatively, D is TRBD1 or TRBD2 (5 bases each). This CDR3 is built from 16 residues. Trimming took 5 bases from V and 12 from J, leaving 26 bases between them. Here the CDR3 reads CASSTPVGDEAGGQFF. The CDR3 region has the DNA TGTGCCAGCAGTACCCCCGTCGGGGACGAGGCGGGTGGGCAGTTCTTC.

This clonotype was picked up many times. This chain connects TRBV6-1 to TRBJ1-5; D perhaps matches TRBD1 (5 bases). Trimming pared 6 bases from V and 3 bases from J, leaving 15 bases between. Germline assignment: CDR1 MNHNS and CDR2 SASEGT. The CDR3 has 15 amino acids. The CDR3 spells CASRDRDLFNQPQHF. CDR3 in DNA: TGTGCCAGCAGAGACCGGGACCTCTTCAATCAGCCCCAGCATTTT.

This clonotype was observed at least ten times. The rearrangement uses TRBV6-5 and TRBJ2-1; TRBD2 aligns across 9 bases. V lost 2 bases and J lost 7; bases outside the gene matches: 9. Germline CDR1 and CDR2: MNHEY and SVGAGI. The CDR3 consists of 16 residues. In DNA form, the CDR3 reads TGTGCCAGCAGTTACCGACCGGGACTAGCTAGGAATGAGCAGTTCTTC. The encoded protein is CASSYRPGLARNEQFF.

This clonotype appeared many times. This sequence joins TRBV7-8 and TRBJ1-5, with D tentatively TRBD1 (6 bases). The CDR3 contains 15 residues. V shed 5 bases and J shed 6 bases, with 17 bases lying between them. Germline V gives CDR1 SGHVS, CDR2 FQNEAQ. The CDR3 DNA reads as TGTGCCAGCAGCCTGGAATCAACCAGGGGTCAGCCCCAGCATTTT. As protein: CASSLESTRGQPQHF. The full variable domain, rest sourced from reference TRBV7-8 and TRBJ1-5, is GAGVSQSPRYKVAKRGQDVALRCDPISGHVSLFWYQQALGQGPEFLTYFQNEAQLDKSGLPSDRFFAERPEGSVSTLKIQRTQQEDSAVYLCASSLESTRGQPQHFGDGTRLSIL.

The CDR3 coding sequence is TGCGCCAGCAGCCAAGATGGGCAGGGGACGGAGACCCAGTACTTC. Protein sequence: CASSQDGQGTETQYF. The rearrangement joins TRBV4-3 to TRBJ2-5, with D possibly being TRBD1 (6 bases). This CDR3 is 15 amino acids long. V was pared by 0 bases and J by 5 bases, with 13 bases between. In germline, CDR1 is LGHNA, CDR2 YSLEER.

This clonotype was seen only a few times. This sequence joins TRBV7-8 and TRBJ1-6, with D unclear. Germline values: CDR1 SGHVS, CDR2 FQNEAQ. The CDR3 runs to 16 residues. V was shortened by 1 base and J by 0 bases, with 7 bases between the two germline ends. This CDR3 is CASSLGSGSYNSPLHF. The DNA of the CDR3 is TGTGCCAGCAGCTTAGGTTCAGGCTCCTATAATTCACCCCTCCACTTT. The complete variable domain, with remaining parts taken from reference TRBV7-8 and TRBJ1-6, reads GAGVSQSPRYKVAKRGQDVALRCDPISGHVSLFWYQQALGQGPEFLTYFQNEAQLDKSGLPSDRFFAERPEGSVSTLKIQRTQQEDSAVYLCASSLGSGSYNSPLHFGNGTRLTVT.

This clonotype has at least ten counts. J is TRBJ2-1 and V is TRBV6-6; D is ambiguous. The germline V gene has CDR1 MNHNY and CDR2 SVGAGI (reference sequence). Trimming took 2 bases from V and 5 from J, leaving 7 bases between them. CDR3 length: 13 amino acids. The CDR3 loop is CASSYIGNNEQFF. The DNA for the CDR3 is TGTGCCAGCAGTTACATAGGGAACAATGAGCAGTTCTTC.

This clonotype was seen a handful of times. The rearrangement links TRBV20-1 to TRBJ1-6; tentative D call: TRBD1 (5 bases). Per the germline V gene, CDR1 is DFQATT and CDR2 is SNEGSKA (reference sequence). The CDR3 is 14 amino acids. The V gene lost 0 bases and the J gene lost 10 bases, with 13 bases spanning the gap. The CDR3 sequence: CSARDFQGYSPLHF. CDR3 nucleotides: TGCAGTGCTAGAGATTTCCAGGGTTACTCACCCCTCCACTTT.

The J gene is TRBJ1-2, the V gene TRBV28, with D possibly being TRBD1 (6 bases). Per germline, CDR1 MDHEN and CDR2 SYDVKM. The V end was cut by 6 bases, the J end by 6 bases, with 23 bases between. The CDR3 spans 16 residues. The CDR3 DNA follows: TGTGCCAGCAGGCAGAGGGGGGGGGCAGTGGGGGATGGCTACACCTTC. Its protein is CASRQRGGAVGDGYTF.

Many counts were recorded for this clonotype. The chain uses TRBV7-3 and TRBJ2-7; 10 bases match TRBD2. The germline gives CDR1 SGHTA, CDR2 FQGTGA. With 3 bases clipped from V and 3 bases from J, the junction kept 5 bases outside the gene matches. The length of the CDR3 is 15 residues. The CDR3 loop is CASSLLAGGHYEQYF. The CDR3 DNA is TGTGCCAGCAGCTTGTTAGCGGGAGGTCACTACGAGCAGTACTTC.

This clonotype has a count of ten or more. This chain uses TRBV11-3 with TRBJ1-1; a possible D gene is TRBD1 (6 bases). Germline CDR1 SGHNT, CDR2 YENEEA. The CDR3 loop spans 12 amino acids. Trimming shortened V by 5 bases and J by 11 bases, and 15 bases separated the two germline ends. CDR3 amino acids: CASSDQGYVAFF. CDR3 in DNA: TGTGCCAGCAGCGATCAGGGGTATGTGGCTTTCTTT.

There are many counts of this clonotype. V usage is TRBV2 and J usage is TRBJ2-5, with 10 positions matching TRBD2. The J segment lost 4 bases and the V segment lost 3 bases, leaving 8 bases of the junction unmatched. The V gene's germline CDR1 is SNHLY and CDR2 FYNNEI. This CDR3 comprises 16 residues. CDR3 sequence: CASSDGLAGVGETQYF. In DNA form, the CDR3 reads TGTGCCAGCAGTGATGGCCTAGCGGGAGTGGGAGAGACCCAGTACTTC. The full variable domain, its missing parts supplied by reference TRBV2 and TRBJ2-5, is EPEVTQTPSHQVTQMGQEVILRCVPISNHLYFYWYRQILGQKVEFLVSFYNNEISEKSEIFDDQFSVERPDGSNFTLKIRSTKLEDSAMYFCASSDGLAGVGETQYFGPGTRLLVL.

This clonotype was seen repeatedly, ten times or more. The rearrangement links TRBV7-6 to TRBJ1-1; D ambiguous. Trimming pared 5 bases from V and 6 bases from J, leaving 16 bases between. In germline, CDR1 is SGHVS, CDR2 FNYEAQ. There are 14 residues in the CDR3. The CDR3 reads CASSLTGGGAEAFF. In DNA, the CDR3 is TGTGCCAGCAGCCTCACGGGAGGAGGTGCTGAAGCTTTCTTT.

This clonotype was seen repeatedly, ten times or more. The CDR3 loop is CASSPSWEGCCNQPQHF. CDR3 sequence (DNA): TGTGCCAGCAGTCCTTCGTGGGAGGGGTGCTGTAATCAGCCCCAGCATTTT. The rearrangement joins TRBV6-1 to TRBJ1-5; D might be TRBD1 (5 bases). The CDR3 contains 17 residues. V lost 5 bases and J 4 bases, leaving 21 bases between the germline ends. The V gene's germline CDR1 is MNHNS and CDR2 SASEGT.

V and J are TRBV5-8 and TRBJ1-2; 8 positions match TRBD1. The CDR3 has 14 residues. V lost 3 bases and J lost 7; bases outside the gene matches: 8. Germline V lookup: CDR1 SGHTS, CDR2 YDEGEE. This chain's CDR3 is CASSSGQEGSGYTF. For the CDR3, the DNA is TGTGCCAGCAGCTCGGGACAGGAAGGGAGTGGCTACACCTTC.

This clonotype was observed many times. The rearrangement joins TRBV13 to TRBJ2-3; D assignment may be TRBD1 or TRBD2 (5 bases each). V gave up 5 bases and J gave up 0 bases, with 12 bases separating them. Germline loops: CDR1 PRHDT, CDR2 FYEKMQ (reference sequence). The CDR3 has 15 residues. CDR3 amino acids: CASSPPGRSTDTQYF. The CDR3 DNA reads TGTGCCAGCAGCCCCCCGGGACGTAGCACAGATACGCAGTATTTT. Using reference TRBV13 and TRBJ2-3 for the parts outside the CDR3, the full variable domain is AAGVIQSPRHLIKEKRETATLKCYPIPRHDTVYWYQQGPGQDPQFLISFYEKMQSDKGSIPDRFSAQQFSDYHSELNMSSLELGDSALYFCASSPPGRSTDTQYFGPGTRLTVL.

This clonotype was found many times. CDR3 bases: TGTGCCAGCAGTTATGGGTTTATCACAGGGGAAAAACTGTTTTTT. Translation: CASSYGFITGEKLFF. The gene calls are TRBV6-1 and TRBJ1-4, with D tentatively TRBD1 (6 bases). The germline V gene has CDR1 MNHNS and CDR2 SASEGT. This CDR3 region has 15 residues. With 5 bases removed from V and 8 bases from J, the gap between germline ends came to 18 bases.

This clonotype turned up a few times. The J gene is TRBJ1-2, the V gene TRBV14; no clear D gene. Deletions cut 1 base from V and 13 bases from J, with 16 bases between. This CDR3 has 13 amino acids. CDR1 and CDR2 from the germline V gene are SGHDN and FVKESK. DNA for the CDR3: TGTGCCAGCAGCCAAGTTGGGCAGGAGGTGGTCACCTTC. Protein sequence: CASSQVGQEVVTF.

Details on this clonotype: A much larger clone sits a single nucleotide away, making a read error possible. The chain links TRBV28 to TRBJ2-7; D may be TRBD2 (5 bases). This CDR3 comprises 14 residues. From germline, CDR1 is MDHEN and CDR2 SYDVKM. Written as DNA, the CDR3 is TGTGCCAGCACTCTCAACCCGGGATCCTACGAGCAGTGCTTC. Translated: CASTLNPGSYEQCF. Full variable domain (outside the CDR3, taken from reference TRBV28 and TRBJ2-7): DVKVTQSSRYLVKRTGEKVFLECVQDMDHENMFWYRQDPGLGLRLIYFSYDVKMKEKGDIPEGYSVSREKKERFSLILESASTNQTSMYLCASTLNPGSYEQCFGPGTRLTVT.

The chain combines TRBV20-1 with TRBJ1-2, with 7 bases that match TRBD1. Germline CDR1 is DFQATT and CDR2 is SNEGSKA (reference sequence). Losses at the gene ends were 6 bases for V and 4 bases for J; bases not matched to a gene: 11. The CDR3 length is 14 residues. CDR3 region: CSANGQERSYGYTF. The CDR3 DNA sequence: TGCAGTGCCAACGGACAGGAAAGAAGCTATGGCTACACCTTC.

There are many counts of this clonotype. The gene calls are TRBV20-1 and TRBJ2-3, with 11 positions matching TRBD1. The CDR3 sequence is 15 residues long. The trim removed 5 bases at V and 3 bases at J, leaving 7 bases unmatched. CDR1 and CDR2 (germline): DFQATT, SNEGSKA (reference sequence). As DNA, the CDR3 is TGCAGTGCTGGCCGTGGGACAGGGGGGACAGATACGCAGTATTTT. This gives the protein CSAGRGTGGTDTQYF.

This clonotype has at least ten counts. The rearrangement links TRBV2 to TRBJ1-1; 10 bases align to TRBD1. Germline CDR1 and CDR2: SNHLY and FYNNEI. CDR3 length equals 15 residues. The ends lost 5 bases at V and 5 bases at J; junction bases unmatched: 8. For the CDR3, the DNA is TGTGCCAGCAGTAGCCTCGGACAGGGGGGTACTGAAGCTTTCTTT. The encoded protein is CASSSLGQGGTEAFF. Looking up the rest from reference TRBV2 and TRBJ1-1 gives the full variable domain: EPEVTQTPSHQVTQMGQEVILRCVPISNHLYFYWYRQILGQKVEFLVSFYNNEISEKSEIFDDQFSVERPDGSNFTLKIRSTKLEDSAMYFCASSSLGQGGTEAFFGQGTRLTVV.

About this clonotype itself: A much larger clone differs from this one at a single base, so this may be a read error. The rearrangement joins TRBV7-3 to TRBJ2-3, with D maybe TRBD2 (6 bases). This CDR3 is built from 13 residues. The V gene lost 8 bases and the J gene lost 5 bases, with 14 bases spanning the gap. CDR1 SGHTA and CDR2 FQGTGA come from the germline V gene. The CDR3 here is CASGSPGGDTQYF. The DNA of the CDR3 is TGTGCCAGCGGGAGTCCCGGGGGAGATACGCAGTATTTT.

There are many counts of this clonotype. This chain joins TRBV6-2 or TRBV6-3 and TRBJ2-1; TRBD2 agrees at 10 bases. Germline V gene data show CDR1 as MNHEY and CDR2 as SVGEGT. The junction had 8 bases not matched to a gene; V was cut back by 5 bases and J by 7 bases. The CDR3 runs 15 residues. The CDR3 spells CASSVLAGFGNEQFF. The CDR3 bases are TGTGCCAGCAGTGTACTAGCGGGATTCGGGAATGAGCAGTTCTTC.